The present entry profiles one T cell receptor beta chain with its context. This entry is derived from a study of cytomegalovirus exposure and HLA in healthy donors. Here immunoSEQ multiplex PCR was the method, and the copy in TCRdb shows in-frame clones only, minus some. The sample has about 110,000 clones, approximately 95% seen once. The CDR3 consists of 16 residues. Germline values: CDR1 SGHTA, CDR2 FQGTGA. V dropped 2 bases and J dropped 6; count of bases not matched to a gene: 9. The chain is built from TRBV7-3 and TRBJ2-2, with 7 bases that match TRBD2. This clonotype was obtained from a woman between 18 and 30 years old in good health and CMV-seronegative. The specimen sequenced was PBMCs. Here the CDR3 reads CASSLRAGDLPGELFF. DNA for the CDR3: TGTGCCAGCAGCTTACGGGCGGGGGACCTCCCCGGGGAGCTGTTTTTT.